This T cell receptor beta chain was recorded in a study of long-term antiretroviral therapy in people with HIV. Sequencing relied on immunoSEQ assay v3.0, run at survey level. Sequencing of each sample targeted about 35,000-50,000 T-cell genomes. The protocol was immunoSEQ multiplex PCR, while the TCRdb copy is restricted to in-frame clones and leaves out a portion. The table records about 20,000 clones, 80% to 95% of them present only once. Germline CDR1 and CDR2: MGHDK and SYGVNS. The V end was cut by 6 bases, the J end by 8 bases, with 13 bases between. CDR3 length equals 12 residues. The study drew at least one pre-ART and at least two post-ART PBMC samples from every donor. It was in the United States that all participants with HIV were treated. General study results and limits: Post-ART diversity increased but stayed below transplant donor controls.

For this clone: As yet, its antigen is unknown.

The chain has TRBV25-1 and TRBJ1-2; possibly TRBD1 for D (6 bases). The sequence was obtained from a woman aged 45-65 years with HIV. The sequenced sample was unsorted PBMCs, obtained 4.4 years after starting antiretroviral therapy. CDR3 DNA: TGTGCCAGCAGACAGGGTTTGTGGGGCTACACCTTC. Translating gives CASRQGLWGYTF.